There are a few counts of the clone carrying this T cell receptor (beta chain). Its antigen is not known. These data come from a study of blood T cells in healthy people across ages. Whole-study results and caveats: Shifts in expanded clonotypes may have been confounded by donor CMV status, which was unknown. Per million T cells, TCR beta diversity dropped about linearly as age rose.

A sample-barcoded 5' primer and a J-beta primer mix were used in a second PCR of roughly 6 to 12 cycles. Each of the samples gave a minimum of 3 million paired-end reads that contained CDR3. TCRdb re-called the 5' RACE reads with MiXCR, one entry per CDR3 protein. Among hundreds of thousands of distinct CDR3 sequences listed, about 48% were seen once. Sequenced: blood. This sequence originates from an elderly man in good health.

The CDR3, as DNA: TGTGCCATCAGTGCGCCGGGGGCAGCCTACGAGCAGTACTTC. Translating it yields CAISAPGAAYEQYF. The V gene is TRBV10-3, the J gene TRBJ2-7, with D perhaps assigned TRBD1 or TRBD2 (6 bases each). The CDR3 is 14 amino acids. V gave up 4 bases and J gave up 2 bases, with 12 bases separating them. CDR1 and CDR2 from the germline V gene are ENHRY and SYGVKD.